This T cell receptor beta chain was documented in a study of beta chain features in type 1 diabetes. Broader study findings: Type 1 diabetes patients had TCRB CDR3s that were shorter (moderately but significantly so) in all four CD4+ subsets.

The junction had 5 bases not matched to a gene; V was cut back by 5 bases and J by 1 base. CDR3 length: 14 amino acids. CDR1 and CDR2 (germline): MDHEN, SYDVKM. Expressed TCRB transcripts were sequenced because the entire RNA isolate underwent reverse transcription. Assay: immunoSEQ multiplex PCR; the TCRdb copy retains only in-frame clones and omits some. The table records roughly 100,000 clones, 25% to 35% of them present only once. As concerns this clone: Its target is unknown.

V gene TRBV28 combines with J gene TRBJ2-7; 7 nucleotides line up with TRBD1. The source of this sequence is a woman between 18 and 29 years old with type 1 diabetes. Sequenced: central memory CD4+ T cells from blood. The CDR3 sequence: CASSTRQGSYEQYF. In DNA, the CDR3 is TGTGCCAGCAGTACTCGACAGGGATCCTACGAGCAGTACTTC.